This TCR beta chain originates from a study of shared clonotypes between healthy human individuals. CD8 cells classed as naive were CD45RO-negative and positively selected for CCR7, excluding terminally differentiated effector memory CD45RA+ cells. General observations from the study: Researchers found naive subsets generally carried larger estimated richness than memory subsets. Clonotype sharing among donors was thought likely to change with sequencing depth.

TCRdb's copy holds only in-frame clones and misses some; the assay was immunoSEQ multiplex PCR. The data show millions of clones, just over 90% seen once. Germline-derived CDR1 and CDR2 are MDHEN and SYDVKM. V was trimmed by 2 bases and J by 4 bases, leaving 18 bases between them. The CDR3 is made up of 16 amino acids. This clone has only one observation. Its antigen is as yet unknown. The chain has TRBV28 and TRBJ2-7, with a weak D call TRBD2 (5 bases). This receptor was identified in a man between 18 and 29 years old in good health. Some clones in this sample may be carry-over from other donors' samples. Sequences were obtained from naive CD8+ T cells from PBMCs. CDR3 DNA sequence: TGTGCCAGCAGTTTAATTACCCTACGAGGGAGTTACGAGCAGTACTTC. Protein product: CASSLITLRGSYEQYF.